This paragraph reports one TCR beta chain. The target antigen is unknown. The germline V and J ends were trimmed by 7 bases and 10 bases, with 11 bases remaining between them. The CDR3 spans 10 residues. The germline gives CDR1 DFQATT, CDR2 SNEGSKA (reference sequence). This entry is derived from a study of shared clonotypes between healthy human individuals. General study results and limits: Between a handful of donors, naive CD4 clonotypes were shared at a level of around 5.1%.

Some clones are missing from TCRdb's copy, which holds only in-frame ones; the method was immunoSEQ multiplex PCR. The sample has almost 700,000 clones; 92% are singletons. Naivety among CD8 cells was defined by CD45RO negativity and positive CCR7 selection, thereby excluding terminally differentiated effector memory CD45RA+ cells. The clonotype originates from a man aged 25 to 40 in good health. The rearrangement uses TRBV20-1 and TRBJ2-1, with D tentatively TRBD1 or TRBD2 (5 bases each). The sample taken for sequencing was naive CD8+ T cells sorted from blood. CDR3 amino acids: CSVGRDEQFF. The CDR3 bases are TGCAGTGTGGGACGGGACGAGCAGTTCTTC.